The rows below give T cell receptor beta chains drawn from one sample of a study of T cell repertoires in cytomegalovirus infection. TCRdb re-called the reads with MiXCR, one entry per CDR3 protein. This table has approximately 500,000 distinct CDR3 sequences, 30% to 40% appearing once. These TCRs' antigens remain unknown. The source material was cultured PBMCs, sampled from culture after CMV antigen stimulation. These TCRs come from a human donor in good health (CMV status not recorded). Some clones in this sample may be carry-over from other donors' samples. CDR3s include the opening cysteine and the closing phenylalanine or tryptophan. The order of the fields is D gene, J gene, clone size, V gene, CDR3 DNA, CDR3 protein. A D gene is named only where the DNA matches it firmly. A clone size is listed for some rows: how often the clone was seen (once, few, many), or a class if it is expanded.

>.|TRBJ2-3|few|TRBV7-2
TGTGCCCGTGAGCGAGCAGAAGATACGCAGTATTTT
CARERAEDTQYF
>.|TRBJ2-3|many|TRBV12-3/TRBV12-4
TGTGCCAGCAGTCCGCGACTGGGATCCTCCCCCACAGATACGCAGTATTTT
CASSPRLGSSPTDTQYF
>.|TRBJ2-5|few|TRBV2
TGTGCCAGCAGTGGGCGCAGTGGAGAGACCCAGTACTTC
CASSGRSGETQYF
>TRBD2|TRBJ2-3|.|TRBV20-1
TGCAGTGCCCCCGGACTAGGAAGCACAGATACGCAGTATTTT
CSAPGLGSTDTQYF
>TRBD2|TRBJ2-5|few|TRBV7-6
TGTGCCAGCAGCTTGGGGCTAGCGGGAGGGTATGAGACCCAGTACTTC
CASSLGLAGGYETQYF
>TRBD2|TRBJ2-1|few|TRBV7-2
TGTGCCAGCAGCTTAGACGCTAGCGGGAGGGCGAATGAGCAGTTCTTC
CASSLDASGRANEQFF
>.|TRBJ1-2|.|TRBV11-2
TGTGCCAGCAGCACCATTCGACTAGCGGGGTTTGGCTACACCTTC
CASSTIRLAGFGYTF
>TRBD2|TRBJ2-3|.|TRBV6-8
TGTGCCAGCAGGTCCTTGGGAGGGAGCGGCACAGATACGCAGTATTTT
CASRSLGGSGTDTQYF
>.|TRBJ2-1|.|TRBV20-1
TGCAGTGCTAGGATAGGCCCCAGCTCCTACAATGAGCAGTTCTTC
CSARIGPSSYNEQFF
>TRBD1|TRBJ1-4|many|TRBV7-2
TGTGCCAGCAGCTCTTTCGGCTCAGGCAGGGGGAGCACAACTAATGAAAAACTGTTTTTT
CASSSFGSGRGSTTNEKLFF
>.|TRBJ2-1|few|TRBV18
TGTGCCAGCTCCGTCGGGAAGGATGAGCAGTTCTTC
CASSVGKDEQFF
>TRBD2|TRBJ2-5|.|TRBV11-2
TGTGCCAGCAGCTTAGGTCCTAGCGGTCAAGAGACCCAGTACTTC
CASSLGPSGQETQYF
>TRBD1|TRBJ1-3|many|TRBV7-2
TGTGCCAGCAGCTCGCAGGGGACAGGGAAAACACCCATATATTTT
CASSSQGTGKTPIYF
>.|TRBJ1-1|many|TRBV7-2
TGTGCCAGCAGCTTAGCCAGGAACACTGAAGCTTTCTTT
CASSLARNTEAFF
>.|TRBJ1-1|many|TRBV7-2
TGTGCCAGCAGCGTTTCCGGGACCGCGAACACTGAAGCTTTCTTT
CASSVSGTANTEAFF
>.|TRBJ2-5|.|TRBV27
TGTGCCAGCAGTTTAGAGGCCAGGGGAGGAGAAGAGACCCAGTACTTC
CASSLEARGGEETQYF
>TRBD2|TRBJ2-5|.|TRBV11-2
TGTGCCAGCACAGAGACTAGCGGGCCTAAAGAGACCCAGTACTTC
CASTETSGPKETQYF
>.|TRBJ1-6|once|TRBV6-6
TGTGCCAGCAGTTACGGGGGCTCGAGCTCCTATAATTCACCCCTCCACTTT
CASSYGGSSSYNSPLHF
>TRBD1|TRBJ1-2|few|TRBV6-8
TGTGCCAGCACCAACAAAGTACGGCAGGGGGCTGGCTACACCTTC
CASTNKVRQGAGYTF
>TRBD1|TRBJ1-1|.|TRBV5-1
TGCGCCAGCAGCTTGGGGACAGGGCTGGCTACTGAAGCTTTCTTT
CASSLGTGLATEAFF
>.|TRBJ2-1|.|TRBV5-1
TGCGCCAGCAGCTTGACAGCGGTAGGATTCAATGAGCAGTTCTTC
CASSLTAVGFNEQFF
>TRBD1|TRBJ1-2|.|TRBV18
TGTGCCAGCTCACCGGCTGGACAGGGATGGTATGGCTACACCTTC
CASSPAGQGWYGYTF
>TRBD1|TRBJ1-3|many|TRBV7-2
TGTGCCAGCACCGGGGACAGGGCCTCTGGAAACACCATATATTTT
CASTGDRASGNTIYF
>TRBD2|TRBJ2-1|.|TRBV12-3/TRBV12-4
TGTGCCAGCAGTAGGGGACTAGCGGGAGTAGGGGGGTTCTTC
CASSRGLAGVGGFF
>.|TRBJ2-5|.|TRBV28
TGTGCCAGCAGATCGTACAGGGAAGGGGAGACCCAGTACTTC
CASRSYREGETQYF
>.|TRBJ2-1|.|TRBV7-9
TGTGCCAGCAGCTTATTAGTCGGCCGAAACAATGAGCAGTTCTTC
CASSLLVGRNNEQFF
>.|TRBJ2-1|.|TRBV29-1
TGCAGCGTTGAAGGTATCAGAAAACAGACAGTATCGATTCTCAATGAGCAGTTCTTC
CSVEGIRKQTVSILNEQFF
>TRBD2|TRBJ2-2|.|TRBV5-1
TGCGCCAGCAGCCAGAAAGCGGGAGGCAACACCGGGGAGCTGTTTTTT
CASSQKAGGNTGELFF
>.|TRBJ2-1|once|TRBV10-3
TGTGCCATCAGTGCTTCAGGGTCCAATGAGCAGTTCTTC
CAISASGSNEQFF
>.|TRBJ2-5|.|TRBV12-3/TRBV12-4
TGTGCCAGCAGTTTAACAGGGCCAGTAAGTTTCCTGGAGACCCAGTACTTC
CASSLTGPVSFLETQYF
>TRBD2|TRBJ2-2|.|TRBV6-5
TGTGCCAGCAGTTACTCGCAGGCTAGCGGGATCACCGGGGAGCTGTTTTTT
CASSYSQASGITGELFF
>.|TRBJ1-2|many|TRBV7-2
TGTGCCAGCAGCCCGTTCTCCTTGGGGGATGGCTACACCTTC
CASSPFSLGDGYTF
>TRBD1|TRBJ2-2|.|TRBV27
TGTGCCAGCACCAGGACAGGGTACGGAACCGGGGAGCTGTTTTTT
CASTRTGYGTGELFF
>.|TRBJ2-2|few|TRBV7-2
TGTGCCAGCAGCCCCGGTGGGGGACCCACCGGGGAGCTGTTTTTT
CASSPGGGPTGELFF
>TRBD2|TRBJ2-6|few|TRBV7-3
TGTGCCAGCTCCCTCTCTAGCGGGACTGGGGCCAACGTCCTGACTTTC
CASSLSSGTGANVLTF
>.|TRBJ2-5|few|TRBV7-2
TGTGCCAGCAGCGTAACAGGGGGGGCAGCCCAAGAGACCCAGTACTTC
CASSVTGGAAQETQYF
>.|TRBJ2-1|.|TRBV7-2
TGTGCCAGCAGCTTAGGTTTTCTGGGAAGCATAGCCCCTAACAATGAGCAGTTCTTC
CASSLGFLGSIAPNNEQFF